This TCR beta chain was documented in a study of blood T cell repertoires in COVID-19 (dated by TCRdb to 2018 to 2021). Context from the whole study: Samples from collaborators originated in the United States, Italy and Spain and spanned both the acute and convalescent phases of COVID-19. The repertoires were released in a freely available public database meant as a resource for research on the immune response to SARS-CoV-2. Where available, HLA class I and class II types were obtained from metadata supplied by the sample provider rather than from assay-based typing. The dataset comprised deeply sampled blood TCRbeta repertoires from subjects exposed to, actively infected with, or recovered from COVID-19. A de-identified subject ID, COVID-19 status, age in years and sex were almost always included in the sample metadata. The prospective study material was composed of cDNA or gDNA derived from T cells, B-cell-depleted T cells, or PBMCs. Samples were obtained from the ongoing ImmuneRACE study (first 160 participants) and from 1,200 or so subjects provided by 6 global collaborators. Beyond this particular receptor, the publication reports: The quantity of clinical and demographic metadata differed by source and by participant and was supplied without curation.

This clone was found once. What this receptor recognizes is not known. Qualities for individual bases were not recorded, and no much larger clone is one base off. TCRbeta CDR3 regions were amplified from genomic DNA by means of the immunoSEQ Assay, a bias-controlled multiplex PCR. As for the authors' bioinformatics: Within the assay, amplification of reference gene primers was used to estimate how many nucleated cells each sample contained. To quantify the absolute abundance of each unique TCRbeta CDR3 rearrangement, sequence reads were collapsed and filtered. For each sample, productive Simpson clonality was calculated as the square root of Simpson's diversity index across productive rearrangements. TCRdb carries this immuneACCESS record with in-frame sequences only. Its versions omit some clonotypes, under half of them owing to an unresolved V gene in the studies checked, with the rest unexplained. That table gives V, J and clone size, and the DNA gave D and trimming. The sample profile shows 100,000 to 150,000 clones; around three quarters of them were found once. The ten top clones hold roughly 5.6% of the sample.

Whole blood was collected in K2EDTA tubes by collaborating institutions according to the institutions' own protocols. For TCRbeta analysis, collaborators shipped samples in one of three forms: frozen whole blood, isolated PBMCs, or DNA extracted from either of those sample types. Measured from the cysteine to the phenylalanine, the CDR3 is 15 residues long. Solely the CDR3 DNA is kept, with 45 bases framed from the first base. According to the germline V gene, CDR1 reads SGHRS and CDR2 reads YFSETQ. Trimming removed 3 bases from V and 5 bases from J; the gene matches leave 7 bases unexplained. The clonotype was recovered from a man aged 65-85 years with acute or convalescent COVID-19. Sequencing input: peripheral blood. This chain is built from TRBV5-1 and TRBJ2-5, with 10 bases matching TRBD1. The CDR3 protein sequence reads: CASSSSGTGAETQYF. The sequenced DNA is TGCGCCAGCAGCTCCTCCGGGACAGGGGCGGAGACCCAGTACTTC.